This TCR beta chain was identified during a study of blood T cell repertoires in COVID-19. The CDR3 extends over 15 amino acids. The V gene's germline CDR1 is MNHEY and CDR2 SMNVEV (reference sequence). The trim removed 4 bases at V and 5 bases at J, leaving 8 bases unmatched. The assay was immunoSEQ multiplex PCR, and TCRdb's table has in-frame clones only and misses some. In the table there are about 330,000 clones, 65% to 90% of which are singletons. This clone was recorded once. The sample taken for sequencing was peripheral blood. This sequence was found in a human donor in a cohort sampled during active COVID-19. The genes are TRBV27 and TRBJ1-1; 9 bases map to TRBD1. The DNA for the CDR3 is TGTGCCAGCAGTTCTCTCACCGGGACAGGGACTGAAGCTTTCTTT. This encodes CASSSLTGTGTEAFF.